The T cell receptor beta chain described here comes from a study of early stage breast cancer tumors. Using immunoSEQ multiplex PCR, the repertoire was profiled, and TCRdb retains in-frame clones only, with some absent. The data contain some 10,000 clones, 70% to 80% of them singletons. Between the trimmed V and J ends, which lost 8 bases and 2 bases, there was a span of 13 bases. This CDR3 is 12 amino acids long. The germline V gene encodes CDR1 GTSNPN and CDR2 SVGIG (reference sequence). The sample was breast tumor tissue. This chain connects TRBV30 to TRBJ2-7, with D possibly being TRBD2 (6 bases). The sequence derives from a person aged 40 to 49 with breast cancer. CDR3 bases: TGTGCCGGGGGACTGATGACCTACGAGCAGTACTTC. Translation gives CAGGLMTYEQYF.